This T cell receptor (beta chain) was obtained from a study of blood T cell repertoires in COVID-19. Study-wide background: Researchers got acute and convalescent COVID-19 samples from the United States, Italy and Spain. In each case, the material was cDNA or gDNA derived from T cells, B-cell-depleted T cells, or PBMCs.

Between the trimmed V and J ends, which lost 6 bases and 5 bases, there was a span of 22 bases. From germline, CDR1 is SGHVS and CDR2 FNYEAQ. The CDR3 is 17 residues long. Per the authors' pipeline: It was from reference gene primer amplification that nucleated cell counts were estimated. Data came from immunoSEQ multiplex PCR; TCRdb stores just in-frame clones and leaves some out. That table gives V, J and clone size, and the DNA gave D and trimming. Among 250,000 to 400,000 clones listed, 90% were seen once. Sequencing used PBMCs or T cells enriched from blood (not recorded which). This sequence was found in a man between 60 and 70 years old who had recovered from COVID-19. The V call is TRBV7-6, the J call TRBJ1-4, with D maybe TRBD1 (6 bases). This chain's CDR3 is CASSPPLARGPNEKLFF. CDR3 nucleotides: TGTGCCAGCAGTCCCCCCCTCGCCAGGGGACCAAATGAAAAACTGTTTTTT.